These T cell receptor beta chains were read from a single sample in a study of CD8+ T cells in alopecia areata. The table came from immunoSEQ multiplex PCR; TCRdb's copy has only in-frame clones and leaves some out. The sample lists about 110,000 clones; about three fifths were seen once. The sample was CD8+ T cells sorted from blood, taken at week 24, from a patient treated with tofacitinib. These receptor sequences come from a human donor with alopecia areata. Both conserved end residues are part of each CDR3. Each record gives: D gene, clone size, V gene, J gene, CDR3 DNA, CDR3 protein. A D gene is named only where the DNA matches it firmly. Clone sizes are given selectively: once, few, many, or a class where the clone is expanded.

>TRBD1|NA|TRBV15|TRBJ2-7
TGTGCCACCAGCAACGGGACAGACCTTCTCTCCTCCTACGAGCAGTACTTC
CATSNGTDLLSSYEQYF
>NA|NA|TRBV4-1|TRBJ1-1
TGCGCCAGCAGCCAAGACAGGGGTTGGCGGACTGAAGCTTTCTTT
CASSQDRGWRTEAFF
>NA|few|TRBV16|TRBJ1-4
TGTGCCAGCAGCCAAATCGGGACCTGGGGTGAAAAACTGTTTTTT
CASSQIGTWGEKLFF
>NA|NA|TRBV27|TRBJ2-2
TGTGCCAGCAGTCGCCAGGGCTACACCGGGGAGCTGTTTTTT
CASSRQGYTGELFF
>NA|NA|TRBV9|TRBJ2-3
TGTGCCAGCAGCGTAGTTACCGGGGTTGGGGATACGCAGTATTTT
CASSVVTGVGDTQYF
>NA|NA|TRBV19|TRBJ1-2
TGTGCCAGTAGTAAGGCAGAGCTACTCTATGGCTACACCTTC
CASSKAELLYGYTF
>TRBD1|few|TRBV5-6|TRBJ2-2
TGTGCCAGCCGGGACAGCATGACCCCCGGGGAGCTGTTTTTT
CASRDSMTPGELFF
>NA|NA|TRBV30|TRBJ1-6
TGTGCCTGGAGTGCCCCGGTTATGGGAGATTCACCCCTCCACTTT
CAWSAPVMGDSPLHF
>NA|NA|TRBV29-1|TRBJ1-1
TGCAGCGTCTACGGATTGAGCACTGAAGCTTTCTTT
CSVYGLSTEAFF
>NA|NA|TRBV15|TRBJ2-2
TGTGCCACCAGCAGAGGGCTAGAAGAAGGGGACACCGGGGAGCTGTTTTTT
CATSRGLEEGDTGELFF
>NA|few|TRBV4-1|TRBJ2-1
TGCGCCAGCAGCCAACGATTCGGACTCTACAATGAGCAGTTCTTC
CASSQRFGLYNEQFF
>NA|NA|TRBV2|TRBJ2-5
TGTGCCACCCCTTACAGGGCAGGAGAGACCCAGTACTTC
CATPYRAGETQYF
>NA|NA|TRBV30|TRBJ1-2
TGTGCCTGGAGTGCCGGGCAGGCCTCCTATGGCTACACCTTC
CAWSAGQASYGYTF
>TRBD2|NA|TRBV10-3|TRBJ2-7
TGTGCCACCCGGACTAGCGGGGCGATTTACGAGCAGTACTTC
CATRTSGAIYEQYF
>NA|NA|TRBV9|TRBJ2-7
TGTGCCAGCAGTGGTCTGGGCAGCTCCTACGAGCAGTACTTC
CASSGLGSSYEQYF
>NA|few|TRBV5-1|TRBJ2-5
TGCGCCAGCAGCCGAGCCGGCAGGGGAGAGACCCAGTACTTC
CASSRAGRGETQYF
>TRBD1|few|TRBV7-9|TRBJ2-1
TGTGCCAGCAGCTCCCCCGACAGGGAATGGACTGAGCAGTTCTTC
CASSSPDREWTEQFF
>NA|once|TRBV9|TRBJ1-1
TGTGCCAGCAGCGTAGGGGGTTCCACTGAAGCTTTCTTT
CASSVGGSTEAFF
>NA|few|TRBV29-1|TRBJ2-7
TGCAGCGGCGGGGACAGAGCCTACGAGCAGTACTTC
CSGGDRAYEQYF
>TRBD2|NA|TRBV5-1|TRBJ2-3
TGCGCCAGCAGCTTGGCTAGCGGGGAGAGCACAGATACGCAGTATTTT
CASSLASGESTDTQYF
>NA|NA|TRBV6-6|TRBJ2-7
TGTGCCAGCAGTTACTCGAATGTGTACGAGCAGTACTTC
CASSYSNVYEQYF
>TRBD1|NA|TRBV29-1|TRBJ2-1
TGCAGCGCTTGGACAGGGGCCTACAATGAGCAGTTCTTC
CSAWTGAYNEQFF
>NA|NA|TRBV5-4|TRBJ1-2
TGTGCCAGCAGCCACCGGGATTATATCTATGGCTACACCTTC
CASSHRDYIYGYTF
>TRBD2|NA|TRBV11-2|TRBJ2-7
TGTGCCAGCAGACCTGAGCGGGGCCACCACGAGCAGTACTTC
CASRPERGHHEQYF
>TRBD1|few|TRBV11-2|TRBJ2-3
TGTGCCAGCAGCTTAGAACGGGACAGGGCAGATACGCAGTATTTT
CASSLERDRADTQYF
>TRBD1|NA|TRBV27|TRBJ2-3
TGTGCCAGCAGTGAGGGGGCTAGCACAGATACGCAGTATTTT
CASSEGASTDTQYF
>NA|once|TRBV5-6|TRBJ2-7
TGTGCCAGCAGCTTGGGGGCCCACTACGAGCAGTACTTC
CASSLGAHYEQYF
>TRBD2|NA|TRBV2|TRBJ2-5
TGTGCCAGCAGTGAAGTCGGTACGGGAGGACAAGAGACCCAGTACTTC
CASSEVGTGGQETQYF
>TRBD1|few|TRBV27|TRBJ2-7
TGTGCCAGCAGCCTGGGGACAGGGAAGTCCTACGAGCAGTACTTC
CASSLGTGKSYEQYF
>TRBD1|NA|TRBV27|TRBJ1-1
TGTGCCAGCAGTCCCGGAGCAGGGGGTAACACTGAAGCTTTCTTT
CASSPGAGGNTEAFF
>NA|NA|TRBV5-6|TRBJ2-5
TGTGCCAGCAGCTCCTCTAATCAAGAGACCCAGTACTTC
CASSSSNQETQYF
>NA|NA|TRBV6-5|TRBJ2-3
TGTGCCAGCGGGGGGGCCGCAGATACGCAGTATTTT
CASGGAADTQYF
>NA|few|TRBV7-8|TRBJ2-6
TGTGCCAGCAGCCCGTCGAGGACAGACTACTCTGGGGCCAACGTCCTGACTTTC
CASSPSRTDYSGANVLTF
>NA|NA|TRBV7-9|TRBJ1-5
TGTGCCAGCTCTGGGGGGAGGGACGATCAGCCCCAGCATTTT
CASSGGRDDQPQHF
>TRBD2|once|TRBV18|TRBJ2-5
TGTGCCAGCTCATCCGGACTAGCGGAAGAGACCCAGTACTTC
CASSSGLAEETQYF
>TRBD2|NA|TRBV5-6|TRBJ2-3
TGTGCCAGCAGCTTGATGTTAGCGGGGGGAACAGATACGCAGTATTTT
CASSLMLAGGTDTQYF